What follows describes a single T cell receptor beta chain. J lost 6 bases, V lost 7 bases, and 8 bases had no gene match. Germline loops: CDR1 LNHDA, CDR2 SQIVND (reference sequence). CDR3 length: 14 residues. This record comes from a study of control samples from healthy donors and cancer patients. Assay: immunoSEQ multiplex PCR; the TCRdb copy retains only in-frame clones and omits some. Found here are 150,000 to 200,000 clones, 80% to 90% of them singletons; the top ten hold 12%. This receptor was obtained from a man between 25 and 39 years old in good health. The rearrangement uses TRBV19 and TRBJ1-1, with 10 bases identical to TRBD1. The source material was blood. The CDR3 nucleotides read TGTGCCAGTAAAACAGGGACAGGGGAGGCTGAAGCTTTCTTT. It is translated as CASKTGTGEAEAFF.